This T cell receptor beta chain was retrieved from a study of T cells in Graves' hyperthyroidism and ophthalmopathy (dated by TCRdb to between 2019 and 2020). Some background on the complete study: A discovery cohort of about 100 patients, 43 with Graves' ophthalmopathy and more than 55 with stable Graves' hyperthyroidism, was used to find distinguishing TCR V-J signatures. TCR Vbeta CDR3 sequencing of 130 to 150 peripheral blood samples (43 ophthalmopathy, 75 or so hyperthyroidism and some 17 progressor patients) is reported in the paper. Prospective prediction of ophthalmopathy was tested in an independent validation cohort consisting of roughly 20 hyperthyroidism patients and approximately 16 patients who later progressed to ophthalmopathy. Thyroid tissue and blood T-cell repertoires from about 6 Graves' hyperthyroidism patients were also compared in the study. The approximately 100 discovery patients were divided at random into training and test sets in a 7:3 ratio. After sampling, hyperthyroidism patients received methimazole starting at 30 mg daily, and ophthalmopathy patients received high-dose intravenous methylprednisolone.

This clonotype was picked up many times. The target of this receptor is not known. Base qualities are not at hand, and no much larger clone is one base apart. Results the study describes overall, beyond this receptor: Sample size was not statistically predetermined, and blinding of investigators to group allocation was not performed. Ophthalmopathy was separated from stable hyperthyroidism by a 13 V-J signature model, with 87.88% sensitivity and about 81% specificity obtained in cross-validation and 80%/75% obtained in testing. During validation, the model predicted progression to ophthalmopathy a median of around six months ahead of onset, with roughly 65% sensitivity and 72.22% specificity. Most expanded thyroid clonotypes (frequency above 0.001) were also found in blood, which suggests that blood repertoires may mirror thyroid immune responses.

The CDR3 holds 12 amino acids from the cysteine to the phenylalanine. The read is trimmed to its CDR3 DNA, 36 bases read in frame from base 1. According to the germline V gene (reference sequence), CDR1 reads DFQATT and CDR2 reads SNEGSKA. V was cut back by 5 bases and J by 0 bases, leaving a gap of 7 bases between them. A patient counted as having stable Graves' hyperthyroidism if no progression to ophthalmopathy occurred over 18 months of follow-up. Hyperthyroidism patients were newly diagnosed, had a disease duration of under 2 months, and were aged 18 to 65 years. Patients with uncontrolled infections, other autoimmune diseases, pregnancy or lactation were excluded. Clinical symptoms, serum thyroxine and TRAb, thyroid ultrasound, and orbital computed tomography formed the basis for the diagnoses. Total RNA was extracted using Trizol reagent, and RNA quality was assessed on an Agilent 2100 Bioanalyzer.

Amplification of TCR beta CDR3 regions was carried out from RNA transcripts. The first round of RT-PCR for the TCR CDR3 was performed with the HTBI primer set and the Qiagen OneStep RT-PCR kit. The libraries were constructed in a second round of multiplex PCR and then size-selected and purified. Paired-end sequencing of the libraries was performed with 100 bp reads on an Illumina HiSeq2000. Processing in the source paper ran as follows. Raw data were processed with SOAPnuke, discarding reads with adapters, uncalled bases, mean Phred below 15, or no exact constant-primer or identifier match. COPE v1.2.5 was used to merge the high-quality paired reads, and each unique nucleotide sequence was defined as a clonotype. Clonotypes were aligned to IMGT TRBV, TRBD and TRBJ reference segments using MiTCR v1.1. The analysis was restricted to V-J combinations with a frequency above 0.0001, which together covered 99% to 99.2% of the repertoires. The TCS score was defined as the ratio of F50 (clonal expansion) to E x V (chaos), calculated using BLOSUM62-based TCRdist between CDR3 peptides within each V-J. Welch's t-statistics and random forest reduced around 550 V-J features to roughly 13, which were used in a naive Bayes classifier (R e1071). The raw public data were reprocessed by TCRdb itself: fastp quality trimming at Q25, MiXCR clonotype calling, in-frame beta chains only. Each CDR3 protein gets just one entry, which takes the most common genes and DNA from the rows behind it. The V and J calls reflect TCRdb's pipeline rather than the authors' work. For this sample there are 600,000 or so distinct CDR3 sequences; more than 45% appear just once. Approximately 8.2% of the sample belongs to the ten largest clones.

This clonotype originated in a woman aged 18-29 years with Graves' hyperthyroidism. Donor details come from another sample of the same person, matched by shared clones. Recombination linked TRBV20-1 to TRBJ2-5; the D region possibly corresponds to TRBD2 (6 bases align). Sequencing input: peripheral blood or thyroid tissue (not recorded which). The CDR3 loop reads CSALADQETQYF. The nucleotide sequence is TGCAGTGCTTTAGCGGACCAAGAGACCCAGTACTTC.